This T cell receptor beta chain comes out of a study of blood T cell repertoires in COVID-19. Study background: Samples representing acute and convalescent COVID-19 were sourced from the United States, Italy and Spain. From T cells, B-cell-depleted T cells, or PBMCs came the material, which was cDNA or gDNA.

The germline V gene encodes CDR1 LGHNA and CDR2 YSLEER. The trim removed 4 bases at V and 3 bases at J, leaving 1 base unmatched. CDR3 size: 13 residues. Everyone who took part was roughly 18 to 89 years old, and they came from 20 to 25 US areas. Generated by immunoSEQ multiplex PCR, the TCRdb table keeps only in-frame clones and is missing some. The sample has over 250,000 clones, around nine tenths seen once. This clone appeared a few times. The sequenced sample consisted of PBMCs or T cells enriched from blood (not recorded which). The J gene is TRBJ2-7, the V gene TRBV4-3; 9 bases map to TRBD1. This sequence was found in a woman aged 18-35 years who had recovered from COVID-19. In DNA form, the CDR3 reads TGCGCCAGCAGCCGGGACAGGGACTACGAGCAGTACTTC. Protein: CASSRDRDYEQYF.